The following is a T cell receptor (beta chain) sequence with its context. Its antigen is undetermined. Libraries were prepared by immunoSEQ multiplex PCR; TCRdb keeps only in-frame clonotypes and omits some of them. The repertoire holds about 120,000 clones, approximately 91% seen once, with roughly 4.5% in the top ten. V shed 4 bases, J shed 5 bases, and the junction held 9 bases outside the gene matches. Germline V gives CDR1 LNHNV, CDR2 YYDKDF (reference sequence). This CDR3 is built from 15 residues. The source of the sample is a study of T cell responses to AZD1222 COVID-19 vaccine. Overall study findings and caveats: Donor demographics were predominantly white British with a female majority; clonal diversity may be underestimated. When two AZD1222 doses had been given, Spike-specific TCR breadth and depth rose. Regions left unmutated in variants are reportedly the target of nearly half of spike-specific TCRs. Baseline serostatus was positive in only a handful of AZD1222 recipients.

This receptor was identified in an adult in good health. The chain has TRBV15 and TRBJ2-5; TRBD2 aligns across 8 bases. The sample in question was peripheral blood, obtained on day 0 of AZD1222 vaccination. The CDR3 spells CATSTTSRTSETQYF. DNA of the CDR3: TGTGCCACCAGCACCACGTCCCGGACTAGCGAGACCCAGTACTTC.